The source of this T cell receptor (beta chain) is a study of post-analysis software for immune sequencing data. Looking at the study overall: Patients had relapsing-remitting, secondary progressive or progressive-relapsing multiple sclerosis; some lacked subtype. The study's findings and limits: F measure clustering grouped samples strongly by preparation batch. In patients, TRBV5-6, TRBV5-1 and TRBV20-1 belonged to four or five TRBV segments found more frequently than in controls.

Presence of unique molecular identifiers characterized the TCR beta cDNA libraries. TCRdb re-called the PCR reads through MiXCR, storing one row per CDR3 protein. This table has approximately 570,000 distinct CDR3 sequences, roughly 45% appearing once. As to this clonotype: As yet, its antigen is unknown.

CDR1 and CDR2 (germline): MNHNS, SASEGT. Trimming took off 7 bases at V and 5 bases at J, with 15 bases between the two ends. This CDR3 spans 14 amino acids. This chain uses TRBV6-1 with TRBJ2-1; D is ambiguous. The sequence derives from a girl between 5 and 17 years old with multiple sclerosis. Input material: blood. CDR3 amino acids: CASIPSETHNEQFF. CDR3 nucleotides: TGTGCCAGCATTCCCAGCGAAACGCACAATGAGCAGTTCTTC.